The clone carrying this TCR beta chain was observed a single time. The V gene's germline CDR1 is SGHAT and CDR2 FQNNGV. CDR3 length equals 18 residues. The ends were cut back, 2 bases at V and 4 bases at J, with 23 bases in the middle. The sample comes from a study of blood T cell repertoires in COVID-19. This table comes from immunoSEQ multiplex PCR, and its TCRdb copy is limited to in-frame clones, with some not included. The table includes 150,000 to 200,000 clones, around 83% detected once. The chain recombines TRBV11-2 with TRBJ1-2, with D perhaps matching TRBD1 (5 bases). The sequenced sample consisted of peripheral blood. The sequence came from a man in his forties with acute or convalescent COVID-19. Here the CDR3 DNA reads TGTGCCAGCAGCTTACCTAGGGGCAGATTCCTCGCTTCCTATGGCTACACCTTC. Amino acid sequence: CASSLPRGRFLASYGYTF.